These T cell receptor beta chains were read from a single sample in a study of shared clonotypes between healthy human individuals. Here immunoSEQ multiplex PCR was the method, and the copy in TCRdb shows in-frame clones only, minus some. Among about 2.2 million clones listed, over 85% were seen once. The sequencing sample was made of naive CD8+ T cells from PBMCs. These TCRs come from a man younger than 35 in good health. Some clones in this sample may be carry-over from other donors' samples. Each CDR3 is given with its conserved first and last residue. The D gene is left open where the match is weak. The size entry is marked missing in some rows and otherwise reads once, few, many or a size class.

J,D,length,V,size,DNA,CDR3
TRBJ2-3,-,16,TRBV28,-,TGTGCCAGCAGTTTTCCAGGGGAATCTAGCACAGATACGCAGTATTTT,CASSFPGESSTDTQYF
TRBJ2-5,-,14,TRBV9,-,TGTGCCAGCAGCGTAGGGGGGGCTTGGGAGACCCAGTACTTC,CASSVGGAWETQYF
TRBJ2-7,TRBD1,16,TRBV6-5,-,TGTGCCAGCAGTTACTCCACGGGACAGAAAACATACGAGCAGTACTTC,CASSYSTGQKTYEQYF
TRBJ2-2,-,13,TRBV9,-,TGTGCCAGCACGGCAGGGAACACCGGGGAGCTGTTTTTT,CASTAGNTGELFF
TRBJ2-5,TRBD1,14,TRBV18,-,TGTGCCAGCTCAAAGGACAGGGTCCAAGAGACCCAGTACTTC,CASSKDRVQETQYF
TRBJ2-7,-,16,TRBV6-1,-,TGTGCCAGCAGTGAAAAGTCTAGTCGGGATCCCTACGAGCAGTACTTC,CASSEKSSRDPYEQYF
TRBJ1-1,-,14,TRBV10-3,-,TGTGCCATCAGTGGGAGCCCCAGGGACACTGAAGCTTTCTTT,CAISGSPRDTEAFF
TRBJ1-1,-,10,TRBV10-3,few,TGTGCCATCAGTGAGGGGGAAGCTTTCTTT,CAISEGEAFF
TRBJ1-3,TRBD1,18,TRBV9,-,TGTGCCAGCAGCGGGACGCCGGGACAGGCTAACTCTGGAAACACCATATATTTT,CASSGTPGQANSGNTIYF
TRBJ1-1,-,11,TRBV7-9,few,TGTGCCAGCAGCTTTGGAGGGGAGGCTTTCTTT,CASSFGGEAFF
TRBJ1-2,TRBD1,14,TRBV6-1,-,TGTGCCAGCAGTGGTCGGGACAGGTGGGAAGGCTACACCTTC,CASSGRDRWEGYTF
TRBJ2-2,TRBD2,17,TRBV4-2,-,TGTGCCAGCAGCCCAACTGGTAGCGGGAGGGCAAACGGGGAGCTGTTTTTT,CASSPTGSGRANGELFF
TRBJ2-2,TRBD2,18,TRBV4-1,-,TGCGCCAGCAGCCAAGGTGGGGGAGCGGGAGTAGGCACCGGGGAGCTGTTTTTT,CASSQGGGAGVGTGELFF
TRBJ2-7,-,13,TRBV9,-,TGTGCCAGCAGCGTAAACCCTAATTACGAGCAGTACTTC,CASSVNPNYEQYF
TRBJ2-3,-,13,TRBV29-1,-,TGCAGCGTTGGATGGGGTAGCACAGATACGCAGTATTTT,CSVGWGSTDTQYF
TRBJ2-1,-,17,TRBV28,-,TGTGCCAGCAGCCAAGAACAGGCCCCGTACTCCTACAATGAGCAGTTCTTC,CASSQEQAPYSYNEQFF
TRBJ2-7,-,13,TRBV7-9,-,TGTGCCAGCAGGGTTGCTACGCACTACGAGCAGTACTTC,CASRVATHYEQYF
TRBJ2-2,-,15,TRBV29-1,-,TGCAGCGCCTCTAAAACGGGACTTGATACCGGGGAGCTGTTTTTT,CSASKTGLDTGELFF
TRBJ1-2,-,13,TRBV7-8,-,TGTGCCAGCAGCTTGCGGGTCGCAGACAGTAGGACCTTC,CASSLRVADSRTF
TRBJ1-1,TRBD1,13,TRBV10-3,-,TGTGCCATCAACCAAAACAGGGGCACTGAAGCTTTCTTT,CAINQNRGTEAFF
TRBJ2-1,-,14,TRBV19,once,TGTGCCAGTAGTATAAGTGGGGATTACAATGAGCAGTTCTTC,CASSISGDYNEQFF
TRBJ2-5,TRBD2,15,TRBV4-2,-,TGTGCCAGCAGCCCACGGACTAGCGGGAGGGAGACCCAGTACTTC,CASSPRTSGRETQYF
TRBJ1-2,-,15,TRBV19,once,TGTGCCAGTAGTAGTAGGAGGGATAACCAGGTCGGCTACACCTTC,CASSSRRDNQVGYTF
TRBJ2-7,TRBD1,14,TRBV11-2,-,TGTGCCAGCAGCCCCGGGACAGGGGGTTACGAGCAGTACTTC,CASSPGTGGYEQYF
TRBJ1-2,-,17,TRBV28,-,TGTGCCAGCAGCCCGGGGGGGACCAACAGGGAAATCTATGGCTACACCTTC,CASSPGGTNREIYGYTF
TRBJ1-1,TRBD1,17,TRBV28,once,TGTGCCAGCAGTTTATGGGGGCCAGGGGGCGTAAACACTGAAGCTTTCTTT,CASSLWGPGGVNTEAFF
TRBJ2-1,TRBD2,17,TRBV7-2,-,TGTGCCAGCAGCTTTCCACTAGCGGGAAGCTCCTACAATGAGCAGTTCTTC,CASSFPLAGSSYNEQFF
TRBJ2-1,-,12,TRBV7-9,-,TGTGCCAGCAGCTTTCAGGAGAATGAGCAGTTCTTC,CASSFQENEQFF
TRBJ2-5,TRBD2,15,TRBV28,-,TGTGCCAGCAGTTCTAGCGGGAGTTCCGTAGGGACCCAGTACTTC,CASSSSGSSVGTQYF
TRBJ2-1,-,15,TRBV19,-,TGTGCCAGTAGTATACCGGGGCAGATCCGCAATGAGCAGTTCTTC,CASSIPGQIRNEQFF
TRBJ2-7,-,16,TRBV9,-,TGTGCCAGCAGCCGAGGGGGGCAGCGGAGCTCCTACGAGCAGTACTTC,CASSRGGQRSSYEQYF
TRBJ2-7,-,15,TRBV18,-,TGTGCCAGCTCACCTTTCCCCGGGTCTTCCTACGAGCAGTACTTC,CASSPFPGSSYEQYF
TRBJ2-7,TRBD2,15,TRBV4-1,-,TGCGCCAGCAGCCAAGAAATAGCGGGATGGTACGAGCAGTACTTC,CASSQEIAGWYEQYF
TRBJ2-2,TRBD1,14,TRBV4-1,-,TGCGCCAGCAGCCCCCGGGACAGCTTGGTTGAGCTGTTTTTT,CASSPRDSLVELFF
TRBJ1-1,-,14,TRBV28,few,TGTGCCAGCAGTCCCCGCCAGATCCACACTGAAGCTTTCTTT,CASSPRQIHTEAFF
TRBJ1-5,-,13,TRBV7-9,-,TGTGCCAGCAGCTTAGATGGGGAACAGCCCCAGCATTTT,CASSLDGEQPQHF
TRBJ1-1,TRBD1,15,TRBV7-6,-,TGTGCCAGCAGCTACTCGGACAGGGAAGGGACTGAAGCTTTCTTT,CASSYSDREGTEAFF
TRBJ2-1,-,13,TRBV5-6,-,TGTGCCAGCAGCTTGGTTCCTGTCAACGAGCAGTTCTTC,CASSLVPVNEQFF
TRBJ2-5,TRBD1,16,TRBV28,-,TGTGCCAGCAGTTGGAGAAACAGGGGACCCCAAGAGACCCAGTACTTC,CASSWRNRGPQETQYF
TRBJ2-7,-,14,TRBV5-3,-,TGTGCCAAATGGTTTGAGCCGGCCTCCTACGAGCAGTACTTC,CAKWFEPASYEQYF
TRBJ2-3,TRBD2,18,TRBV4-1,-,TGCGCCAGCAGCCAAGTGGCGGCGGGAGGTTCAGGGACAGATACGCAGTATTTT,CASSQVAAGGSGTDTQYF
TRBJ2-7,-,15,TRBV5-5,-,TGTGCCAGCAGCTTCCGGCAGGGGAGGTCCTACGAGCAGTACTTC,CASSFRQGRSYEQYF
TRBJ2-5,-,15,TRBV7-9,-,TGTGCCAGCAGAGCCCTAGAGGGTGTGGATGGGACCCAGTACTTC,CASRALEGVDGTQYF
TRBJ2-7,TRBD1,14,TRBV28,-,TGTGCCAGCAGTTTGGGGCGAGGGGGCCACGAGCAGTACTTC,CASSLGRGGHEQYF
TRBJ2-7,-,17,TRBV15,-,TGTGCCACCAGCAGAGTCAGCGCGAGCAGGGGAGGTAACGAGCAGTACTTC,CATSRVSASRGGNEQYF
TRBJ2-2,TRBD2,16,TRBV30,-,TGTGCCTGGAGTGACCTAGCGGAAAGGAGCACCGGGGAGCTGTTTTTT,CAWSDLAERSTGELFF